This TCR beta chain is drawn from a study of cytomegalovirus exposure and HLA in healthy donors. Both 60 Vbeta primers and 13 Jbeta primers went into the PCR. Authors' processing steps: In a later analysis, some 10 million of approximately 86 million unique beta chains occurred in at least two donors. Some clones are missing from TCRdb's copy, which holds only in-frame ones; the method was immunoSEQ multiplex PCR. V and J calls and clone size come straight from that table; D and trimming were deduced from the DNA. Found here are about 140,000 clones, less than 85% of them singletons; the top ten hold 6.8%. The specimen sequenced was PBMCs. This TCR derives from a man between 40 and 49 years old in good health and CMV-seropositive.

In DNA form, the CDR3 reads TGTGCCAGTAGTACAAGGGCAGGGGGCAGAAATCAGCCCCAGCATTTT. Its translation is CASSTRAGGRNQPQHF. The chain joins TRBV19 to TRBJ1-5; 8 bases are shared with TRBD1. The CDR3 runs 16 residues. Germline CDR1 and CDR2: LNHDA and SQIVND (reference sequence). V lost 4 bases, J lost 4 bases, and 9 bases stayed unmatched.